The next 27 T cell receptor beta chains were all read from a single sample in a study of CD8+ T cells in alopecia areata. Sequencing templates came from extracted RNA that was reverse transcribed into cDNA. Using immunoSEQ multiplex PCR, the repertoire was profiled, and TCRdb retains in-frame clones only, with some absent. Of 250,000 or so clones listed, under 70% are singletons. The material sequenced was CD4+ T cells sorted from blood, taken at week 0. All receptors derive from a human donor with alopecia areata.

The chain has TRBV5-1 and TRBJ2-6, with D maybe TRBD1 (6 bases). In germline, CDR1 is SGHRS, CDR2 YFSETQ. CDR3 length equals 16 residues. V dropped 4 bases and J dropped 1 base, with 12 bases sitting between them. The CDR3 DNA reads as TGCGCCAGCAGCGCCCTGACAGGATCTGGGGCCAACGTCCTGACTTTC. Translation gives CASSALTGSGANVLTF.

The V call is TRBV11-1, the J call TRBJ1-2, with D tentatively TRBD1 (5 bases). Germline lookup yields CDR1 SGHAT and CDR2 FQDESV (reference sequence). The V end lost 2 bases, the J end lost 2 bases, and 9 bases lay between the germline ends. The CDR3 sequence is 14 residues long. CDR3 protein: CASSLSDRNYGYTF. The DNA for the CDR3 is TGTGCCAGCAGCTTATCAGACAGAAACTATGGCTACACCTTC.

The DNA for the CDR3 is TGCAGCGCCAGACTCCAGCGGGAGGCCTACGAGCAGTACTTC. Its protein is CSARLQREAYEQYF. The rearrangement links TRBV29-1 to TRBJ2-7, with TRBD2 identical over 9 bases. V shed 7 bases and J 2 bases; nucleotides not matched to a gene: 9. The germline CDR1 and CDR2 sequences are SQVTM and ANQGSEA. The CDR3 runs 14 residues.

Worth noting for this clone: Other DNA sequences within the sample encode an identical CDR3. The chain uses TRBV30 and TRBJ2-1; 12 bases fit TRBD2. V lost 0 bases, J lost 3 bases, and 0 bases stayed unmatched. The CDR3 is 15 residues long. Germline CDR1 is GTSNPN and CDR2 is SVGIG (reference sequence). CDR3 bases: TGTGCCTGGAGTGTACTAGCGGGGGGCTACAATGAGCAGTTCTTC. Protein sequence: CAWSVLAGGYNEQFF.

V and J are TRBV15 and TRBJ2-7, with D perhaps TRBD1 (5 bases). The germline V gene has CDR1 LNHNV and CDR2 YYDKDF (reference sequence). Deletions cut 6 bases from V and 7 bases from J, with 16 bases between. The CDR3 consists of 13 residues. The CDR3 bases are TGTGCCACCAGGGTGCAGGGTCGTAGGGAGCAGTACTTC. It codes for CATRVQGRREQYF.

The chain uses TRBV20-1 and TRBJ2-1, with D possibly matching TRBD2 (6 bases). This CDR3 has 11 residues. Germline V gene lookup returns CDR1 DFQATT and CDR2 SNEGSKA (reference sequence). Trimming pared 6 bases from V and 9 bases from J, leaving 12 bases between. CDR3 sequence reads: CSAGLEGEQFF. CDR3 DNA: TGCAGTGCGGGACTGGAGGGTGAGCAGTTCTTC.

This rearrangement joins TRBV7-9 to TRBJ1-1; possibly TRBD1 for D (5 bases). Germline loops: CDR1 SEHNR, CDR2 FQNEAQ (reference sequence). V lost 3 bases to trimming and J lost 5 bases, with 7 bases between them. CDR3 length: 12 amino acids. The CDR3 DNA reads TGTGCCAGCAGCTTCAGGGAAACTGAAGCTTTCTTT. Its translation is CASSFRETEAFF.

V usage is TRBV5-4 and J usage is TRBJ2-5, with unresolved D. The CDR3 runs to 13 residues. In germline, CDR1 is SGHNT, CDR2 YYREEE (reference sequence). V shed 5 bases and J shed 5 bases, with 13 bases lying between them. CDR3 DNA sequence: TGTGCCAGCAGATACGGTCAGGTGGAGACCCAGTACTTC. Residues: CASRYGQVETQYF.

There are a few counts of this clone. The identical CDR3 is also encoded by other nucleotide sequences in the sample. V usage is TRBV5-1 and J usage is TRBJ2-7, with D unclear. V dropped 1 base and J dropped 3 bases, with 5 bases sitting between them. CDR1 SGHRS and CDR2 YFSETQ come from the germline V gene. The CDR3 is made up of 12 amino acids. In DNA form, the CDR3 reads TGCGCCAGCAGCTTGACGGACTACGAGCAGTACTTC. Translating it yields CASSLTDYEQYF.

The CDR3 DNA reads as TGTGCCTCCTACCAAGGACAGGGAGCCGGGGAGCTGTTTTTT. Translated, it gives CASYQGQGAGELFF. The rearrangement links TRBV27 to TRBJ2-2, with 8 positions matching TRBD1. Germline V gene sequence: CDR1 MNHEY, CDR2 SMNVEV (reference sequence). Losses at the gene ends were 11 bases for V and 6 bases for J; bases not matched to a gene: 11. The CDR3 runs to 14 residues.

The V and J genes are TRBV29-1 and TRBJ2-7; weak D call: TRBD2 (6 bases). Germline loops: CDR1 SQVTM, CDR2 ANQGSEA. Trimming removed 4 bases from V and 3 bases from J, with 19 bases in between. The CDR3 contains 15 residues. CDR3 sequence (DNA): TGCAGCGTTGTTGTGCCGGCGGGAAGATACTACGAGCAGTACTTC. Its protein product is CSVVVPAGRYYEQYF.

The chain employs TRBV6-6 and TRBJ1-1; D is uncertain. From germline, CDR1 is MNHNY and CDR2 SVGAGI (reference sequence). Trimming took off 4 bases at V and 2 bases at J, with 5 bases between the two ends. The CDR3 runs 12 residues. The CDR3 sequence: CASSSGNTEAFF. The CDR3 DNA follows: TGTGCCAGCAGTTCCGGTAACACTGAAGCTTTCTTT.

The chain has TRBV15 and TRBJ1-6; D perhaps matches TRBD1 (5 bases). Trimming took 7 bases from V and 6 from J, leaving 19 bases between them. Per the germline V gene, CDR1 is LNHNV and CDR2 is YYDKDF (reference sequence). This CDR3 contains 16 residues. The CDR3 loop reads CATKETAGGGNSPLHF. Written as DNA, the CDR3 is TGTGCCACCAAAGAGACAGCGGGAGGTGGTAATTCACCCCTCCACTTT.

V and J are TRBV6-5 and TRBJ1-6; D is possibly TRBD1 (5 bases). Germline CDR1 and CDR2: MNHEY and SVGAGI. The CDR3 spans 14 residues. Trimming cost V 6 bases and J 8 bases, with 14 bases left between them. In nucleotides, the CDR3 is TGTGCCAGCAGCCTAGAGACGGGGGATTCACCCCTCCACTTT. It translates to CASSLETGDSPLHF.

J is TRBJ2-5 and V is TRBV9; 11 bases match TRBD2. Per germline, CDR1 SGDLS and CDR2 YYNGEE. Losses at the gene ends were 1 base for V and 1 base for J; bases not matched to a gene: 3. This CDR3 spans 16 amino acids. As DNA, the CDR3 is TGTGCCAGCAGCGTAACTAGCGGGGGCCTCCAAGAGACCCAGTACTTC. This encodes CASSVTSGGLQETQYF.

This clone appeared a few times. The DNA of the CDR3 is TGTGCCAGCAGCTTAGGCGCAACCGGGACAGGGGTATCACCCCTCCACTTT. Amino acid sequence: CASSLGATGTGVSPLHF. The rearrangement joins TRBV7-3 to TRBJ1-6; TRBD1 agrees at 10 bases. The CDR3 consists of 17 residues. Per the germline V gene, CDR1 is SGHTA and CDR2 is FQGTGA. With V trimmed by 2 bases and J by 10 bases, 11 bases remained unmatched.

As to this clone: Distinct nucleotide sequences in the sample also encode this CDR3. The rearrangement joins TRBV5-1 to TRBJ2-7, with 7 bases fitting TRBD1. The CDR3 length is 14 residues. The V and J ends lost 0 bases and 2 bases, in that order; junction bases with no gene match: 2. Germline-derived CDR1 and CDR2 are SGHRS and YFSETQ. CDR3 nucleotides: TGCGCCAGCAGCTTGGACAGGGGCACCTACGAGCAGTACTTC. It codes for CASSLDRGTYEQYF.

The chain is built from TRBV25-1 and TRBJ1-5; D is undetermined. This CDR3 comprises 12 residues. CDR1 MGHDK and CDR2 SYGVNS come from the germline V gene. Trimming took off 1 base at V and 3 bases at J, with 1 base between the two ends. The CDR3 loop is CASSESNQPQHF. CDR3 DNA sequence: TGTGCCAGCAGTGAATCCAATCAGCCCCAGCATTTT.

CDR3 amino acids: CAIGAGAKSTDTQYF. The CDR3 DNA is TGTGCCATTGGCGCTGGGGCTAAGTCCACAGATACGCAGTATTTT. The chain carries TRBV10-3 and TRBJ2-3, with D possibly TRBD1 on 5 matching bases. Trimming removed 9 bases from V and 2 bases from J, with 18 bases in between. This CDR3 has 15 amino acids. Germline CDR1 and CDR2: ENHRY and SYGVKD.

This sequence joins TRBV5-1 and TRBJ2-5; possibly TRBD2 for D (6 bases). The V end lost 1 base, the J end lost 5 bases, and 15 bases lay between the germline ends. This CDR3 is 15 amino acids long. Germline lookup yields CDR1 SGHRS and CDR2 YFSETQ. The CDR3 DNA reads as TGCGCCAGCAGCTTGATCCCGGGGGACGTGGAGACCCAGTACTTC. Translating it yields CASSLIPGDVETQYF.

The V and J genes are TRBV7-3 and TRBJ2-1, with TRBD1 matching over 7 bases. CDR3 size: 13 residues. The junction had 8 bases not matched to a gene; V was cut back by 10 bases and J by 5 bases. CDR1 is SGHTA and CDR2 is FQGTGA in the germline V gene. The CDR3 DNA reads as TGTGCCAACAGGGGAAGGGCAAACAATGAGCAGTTCTTC. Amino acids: CANRGRANNEQFF.

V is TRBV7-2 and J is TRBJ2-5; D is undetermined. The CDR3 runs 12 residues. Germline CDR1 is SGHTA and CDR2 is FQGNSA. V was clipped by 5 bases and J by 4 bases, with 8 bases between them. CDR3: CASSPIGETQYF. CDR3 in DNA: TGTGCCAGCAGCCCAATTGGAGAGACCCAGTACTTC.

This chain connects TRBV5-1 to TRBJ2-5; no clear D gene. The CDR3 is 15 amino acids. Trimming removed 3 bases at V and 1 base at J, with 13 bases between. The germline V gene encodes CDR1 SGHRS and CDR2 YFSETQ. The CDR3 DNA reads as TGCGCCAGCAGCTGGGGTGTGGCTTCCCAAGAGACCCAGTACTTC. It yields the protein CASSWGVASQETQYF.

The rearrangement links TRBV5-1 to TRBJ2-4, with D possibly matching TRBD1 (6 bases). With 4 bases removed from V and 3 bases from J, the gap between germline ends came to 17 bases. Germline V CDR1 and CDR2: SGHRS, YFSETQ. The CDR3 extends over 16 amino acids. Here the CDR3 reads CASSTRGLKGKNIQYF. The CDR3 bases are TGCGCCAGCAGCACCAGGGGATTAAAGGGCAAAAACATTCAGTACTTC.

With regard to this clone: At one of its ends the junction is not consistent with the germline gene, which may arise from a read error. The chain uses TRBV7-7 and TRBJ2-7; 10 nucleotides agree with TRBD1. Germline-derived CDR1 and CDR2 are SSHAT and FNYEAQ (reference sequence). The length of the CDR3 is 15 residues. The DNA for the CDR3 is TGTGCTAGCAGCGCAGGGGGGACAGGGGTGCACGAGCAGTACTTC. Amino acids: CASSAGGTGVHEQYF.

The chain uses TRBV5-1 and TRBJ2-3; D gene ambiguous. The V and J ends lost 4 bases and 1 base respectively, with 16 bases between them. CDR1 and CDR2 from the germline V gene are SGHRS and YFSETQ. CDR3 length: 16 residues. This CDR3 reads CASSAVLIPGTDTQYF. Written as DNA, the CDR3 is TGCGCCAGCAGCGCAGTTCTTATCCCTGGCACAGATACGCAGTATTTT.

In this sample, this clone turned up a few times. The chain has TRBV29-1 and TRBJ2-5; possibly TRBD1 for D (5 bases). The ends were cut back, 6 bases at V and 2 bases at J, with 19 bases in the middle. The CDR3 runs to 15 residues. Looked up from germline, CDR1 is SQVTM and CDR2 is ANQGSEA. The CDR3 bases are TGCAGCGTCCCAGGGTCAACTACAATACAAGAGACCCAGTACTTC. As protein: CSVPGSTTIQETQYF.